This T cell receptor (beta chain) was identified in a study of CD8 T cells in ankylosing spondylitis. This CDR3 contains 14 residues. V was trimmed by 5 bases and J by 5 bases, leaving 13 bases between them. Germline V gene sequence: CDR1 SSHAT, CDR2 FNYEAQ (reference sequence). The authors made TCR beta libraries by quantitative 5'-RACE with molecular barcodes. TCRdb reprocessed the 5' RACE reads with MiXCR, giving one entry per CDR3 protein. Of around 150,000 distinct CDR3 sequences detected, around 19% appear once; the ten largest clones hold under 9%. The receptor comes from a male donor with ankylosing spondylitis or in good health (not recorded which). V gene TRBV7-7 combines with J gene TRBJ2-1; unclear D gene. Sequences were obtained from blood, either unsorted or a sorted T cell fraction (not recorded which). The CDR3 DNA follows: TGTGCCAGCAGCCCCTTGGGTCTTAACAATGAGCAGTTCTTC. This sequence encodes CASSPLGLNNEQFF.